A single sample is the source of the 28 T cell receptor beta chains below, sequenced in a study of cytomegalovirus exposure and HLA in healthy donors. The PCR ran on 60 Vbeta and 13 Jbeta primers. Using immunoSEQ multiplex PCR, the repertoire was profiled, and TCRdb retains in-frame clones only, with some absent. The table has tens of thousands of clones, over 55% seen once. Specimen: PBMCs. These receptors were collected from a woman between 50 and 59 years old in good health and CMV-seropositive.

CDR3 DNA: TGCGCCAGCAGCCCACGGATAGCGGGGGCCTCCACAGATACGCAGTATTTT. This encodes CASSPRIAGASTDTQYF. The genes are TRBV5-1 and TRBJ2-3; 9 bases are shared with TRBD2. This CDR3 has 17 amino acids. Trimming at V came to 4 bases and at J to 2 bases, leaving 11 bases not matched to a gene. CDR1 is SGHRS and CDR2 is YFSETQ in the germline V gene.

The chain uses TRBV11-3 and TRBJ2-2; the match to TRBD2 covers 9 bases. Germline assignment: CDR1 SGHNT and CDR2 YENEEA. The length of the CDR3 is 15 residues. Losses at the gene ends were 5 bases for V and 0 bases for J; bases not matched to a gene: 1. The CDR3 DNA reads TGTGCCAGCAGCCAGCGGGGGGCGAACACCGGGGAGCTGTTTTTT. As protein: CASSQRGANTGELFF.

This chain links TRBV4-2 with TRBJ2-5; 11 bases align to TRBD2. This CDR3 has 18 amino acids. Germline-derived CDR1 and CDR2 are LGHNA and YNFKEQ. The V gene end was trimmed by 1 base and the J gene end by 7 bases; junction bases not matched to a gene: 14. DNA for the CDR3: TGTGCCAGCAGCCAAGGGCTAGCGGGGGGCCCTCCTCCTGCGACCCAGTACTTC. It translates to CASSQGLAGGPPPATQYF.

For the CDR3, the DNA is TGTGCCAGTAGTAGACGGGGCACCGGGGAGCTGTTTTTT. This encodes CASSRRGTGELFF. The chain combines TRBV19 with TRBJ2-2, with a weak D call TRBD2 (5 bases). This CDR3 contains 13 residues. Per germline, CDR1 LNHDA and CDR2 SQIVND (reference sequence). Between the trimmed V and J ends, which lost 4 bases and 4 bases, there was a span of 7 bases.

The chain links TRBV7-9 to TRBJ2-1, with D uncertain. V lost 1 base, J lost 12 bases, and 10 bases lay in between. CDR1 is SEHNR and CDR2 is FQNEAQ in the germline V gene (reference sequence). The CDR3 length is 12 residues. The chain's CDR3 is CASSLVLDGQFF. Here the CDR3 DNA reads TGTGCCAGCAGCTTAGTATTAGATGGGCAGTTCTTC.

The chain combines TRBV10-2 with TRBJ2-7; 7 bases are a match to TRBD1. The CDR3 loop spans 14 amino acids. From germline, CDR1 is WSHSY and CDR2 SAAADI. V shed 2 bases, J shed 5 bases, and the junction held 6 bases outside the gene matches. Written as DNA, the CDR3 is TGCGCCAGCAGTGAGGGCAGGGGGAGCCACGAGCAGTACTTC. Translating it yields CASSEGRGSHEQYF.

CDR3 nucleotide sequence: TGCGCCAGCAGTCAATCGGGACACCCCTTAGCCACAGATACGCAGTATTTT. Translating it yields CASSQSGHPLATDTQYF. The chain uses TRBV23-1 and TRBJ2-3; D is perhaps TRBD1 (6 bases). TRBV23-1 is labeled an ORF, and its function is uncertain. This CDR3 has 17 amino acids. Trimming left V 0 bases short and J 2 bases short, with 15 bases between.

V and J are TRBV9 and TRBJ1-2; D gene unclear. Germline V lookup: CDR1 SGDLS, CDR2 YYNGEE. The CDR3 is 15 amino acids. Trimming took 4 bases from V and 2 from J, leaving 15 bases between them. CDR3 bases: TGTGCCAGCAGCTCTCGGGAATCCGCCAACTATGGCTACACCTTC. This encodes CASSSRESANYGYTF.

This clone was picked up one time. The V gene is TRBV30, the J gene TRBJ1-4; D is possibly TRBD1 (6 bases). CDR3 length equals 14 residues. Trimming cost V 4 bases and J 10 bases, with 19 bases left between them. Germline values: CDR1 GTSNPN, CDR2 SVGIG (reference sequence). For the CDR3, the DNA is TGTGCCTGGACTCCCAACCGGGGGGGCGGAAAACTGTTTTTT. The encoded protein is CAWTPNRGGGKLFF.

CDR3 sequence: CAVGARLADNEQFF. CDR3 nucleotide sequence: TGTGCGGTTGGGGCTAGACTAGCGGACAATGAGCAGTTCTTC. The J gene is TRBJ2-1, the V gene TRBV7-8; TRBD2 matches at 9 bases. The CDR3 length is 14 residues. Germline V CDR1 and CDR2: SGHVS, FQNEAQ.

The CDR3 DNA follows: TGCGCCAGCAGCACACCTAGCGGGGGGGCGTGGGGAAATGAGCAGTTCTTC. It encodes CASSTPSGGAWGNEQFF. The rearrangement uses TRBV5-1 and TRBJ2-1, with 12 bases aligning to TRBD2. The junction had 12 bases not matched to a gene; V was cut back by 4 bases and J by 7 bases. Germline-derived CDR1 and CDR2 are SGHRS and YFSETQ. The CDR3 is 17 amino acids. The full variable domain, rest sourced from reference TRBV5-1 and TRBJ2-1, is KAGVTQTPRYLIKTRGQQVTLSCSPISGHRSVSWYQQTPGQGLQFLFEYFSETQRNKGNFPGRFSGRQFSNSRSEMNVSTLELGDSALYLCASSTPSGGAWGNEQFFGPGTRLTVL.

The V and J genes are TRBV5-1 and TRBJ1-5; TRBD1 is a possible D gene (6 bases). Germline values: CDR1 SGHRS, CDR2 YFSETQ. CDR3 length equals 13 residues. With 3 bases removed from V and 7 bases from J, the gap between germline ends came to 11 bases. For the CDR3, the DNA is TGCGCCAGCAGCTGGGAGACAGGACAGCCCCAGCATTTT. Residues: CASSWETGQPQHF.

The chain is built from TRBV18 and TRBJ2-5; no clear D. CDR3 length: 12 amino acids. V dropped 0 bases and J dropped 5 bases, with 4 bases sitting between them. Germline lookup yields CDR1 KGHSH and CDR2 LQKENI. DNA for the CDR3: TGTGCCAGCTCACCACCGGAGGAGACCCAGTACTTC. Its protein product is CASSPPEETQYF. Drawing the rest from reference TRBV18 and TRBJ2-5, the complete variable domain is NAGVMQNPRHLVRRRGQEARLRCSPMKGHSHVYWYRQLPEEGLKFMVYLQKENIIDESGMPKERFSAEFPKEGPSILRIQQVVRGDSAAYFCASSPPEETQYFGPGTRLLVL.

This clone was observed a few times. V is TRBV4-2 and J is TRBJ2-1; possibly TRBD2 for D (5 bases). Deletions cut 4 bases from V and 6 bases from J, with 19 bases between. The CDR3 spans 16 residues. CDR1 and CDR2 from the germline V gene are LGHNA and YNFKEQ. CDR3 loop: CASSLQSSVDSNEQFF. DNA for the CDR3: TGTGCCAGCAGCCTCCAAAGTAGCGTTGACTCCAATGAGCAGTTCTTC.

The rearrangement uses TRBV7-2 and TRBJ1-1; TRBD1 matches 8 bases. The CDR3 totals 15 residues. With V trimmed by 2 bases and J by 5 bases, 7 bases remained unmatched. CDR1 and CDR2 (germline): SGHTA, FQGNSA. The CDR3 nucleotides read TGTGCCAGCAGCTTACTCAGGGGGCAGGGGACTGAAGCTTTCTTT. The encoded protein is CASSLLRGQGTEAFF.

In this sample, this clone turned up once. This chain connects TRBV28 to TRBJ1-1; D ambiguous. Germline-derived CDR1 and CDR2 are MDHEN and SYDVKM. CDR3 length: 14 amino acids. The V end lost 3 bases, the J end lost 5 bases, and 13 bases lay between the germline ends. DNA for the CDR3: TGTGCCAGCAGTTTGTGGCCGGACTGGACTGAAGCTTTCTTT. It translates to CASSLWPDWTEAFF.

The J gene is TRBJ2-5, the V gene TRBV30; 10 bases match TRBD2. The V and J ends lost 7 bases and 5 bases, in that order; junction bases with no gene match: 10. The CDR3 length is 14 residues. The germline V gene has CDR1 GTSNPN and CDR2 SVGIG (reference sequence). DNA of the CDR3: TGTGCCTCCGGAGCGGGGGGGCCGATGGAGACCCAGTACTTC. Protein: CASGAGGPMETQYF.

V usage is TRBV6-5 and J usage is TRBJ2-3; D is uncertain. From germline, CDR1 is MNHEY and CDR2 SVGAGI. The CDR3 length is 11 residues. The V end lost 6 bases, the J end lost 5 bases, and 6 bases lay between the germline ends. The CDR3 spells CASRREDTQYF. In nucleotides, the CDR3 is TGTGCCAGCAGAAGAGAAGATACGCAGTATTTT.

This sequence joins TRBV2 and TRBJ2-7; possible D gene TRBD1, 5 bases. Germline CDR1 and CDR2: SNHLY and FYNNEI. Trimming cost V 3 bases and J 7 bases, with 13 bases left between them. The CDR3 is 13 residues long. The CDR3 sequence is CASSDKGKGEQYF. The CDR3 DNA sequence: TGTGCCAGCAGTGATAAGGGAAAGGGGGAGCAGTACTTC.

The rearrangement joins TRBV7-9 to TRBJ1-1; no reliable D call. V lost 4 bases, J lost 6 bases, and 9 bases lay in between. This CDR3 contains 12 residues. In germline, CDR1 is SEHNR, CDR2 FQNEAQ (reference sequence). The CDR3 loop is CASSYDKSEAFF. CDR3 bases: TGTGCCAGCAGCTATGACAAATCTGAAGCTTTCTTT. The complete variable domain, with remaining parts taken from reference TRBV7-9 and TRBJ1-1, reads DTGVSQNPRHKITKRGQNVTFRCDPISEHNRLYWYRQTLGQGPEFLTYFQNEAQLEKSRLLSDRFSAERPKGSFSTLEIQRTEQGDSAMYLCASSYDKSEAFFGQGTRLTVV.

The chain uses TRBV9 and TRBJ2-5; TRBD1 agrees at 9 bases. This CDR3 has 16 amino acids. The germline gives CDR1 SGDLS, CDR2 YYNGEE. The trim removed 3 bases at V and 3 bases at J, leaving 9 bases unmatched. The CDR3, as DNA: TGTGCCAGCAGCGCTACAGGGGGCGCATGGAAAGAGACCCAGTACTTC. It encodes CASSATGGAWKETQYF.

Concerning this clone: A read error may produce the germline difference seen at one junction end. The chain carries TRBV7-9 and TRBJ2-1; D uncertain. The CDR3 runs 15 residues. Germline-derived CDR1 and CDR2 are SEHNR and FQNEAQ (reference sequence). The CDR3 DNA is TGTTCCAGCAGCTTTAGTCTGAGCTCCTACAATGAGCAGTTCTTC. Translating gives CSSSFSLSSYNEQFF.

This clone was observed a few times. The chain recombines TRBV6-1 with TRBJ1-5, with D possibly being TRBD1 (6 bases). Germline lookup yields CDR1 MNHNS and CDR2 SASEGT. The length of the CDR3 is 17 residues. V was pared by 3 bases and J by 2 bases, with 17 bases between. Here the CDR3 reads CASSEERGAGGNQPQHF. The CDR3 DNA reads TGTGCCAGCAGTGAGGAAAGGGGGGCGGGAGGCAATCAGCCCCAGCATTTT.

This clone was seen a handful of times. This CDR3 reads CASSPVAAPSYGYTF. The CDR3 DNA reads TGTGCCAGCTCACCGGTGGCGGCACCCTCCTATGGCTACACCTTC. This chain links TRBV18 with TRBJ1-2; D remains ambiguous. The CDR3 runs 15 residues. CDR1 is KGHSH, CDR2 LQKENI, per germline. The V end lost 3 bases, the J end lost 4 bases, and 15 bases lay between the germline ends.

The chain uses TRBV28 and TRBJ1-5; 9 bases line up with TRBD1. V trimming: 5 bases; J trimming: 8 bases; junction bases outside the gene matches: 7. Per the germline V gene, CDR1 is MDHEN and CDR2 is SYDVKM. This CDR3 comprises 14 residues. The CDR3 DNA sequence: TGTGCCAGCAGTGTCGACAGGGGGAGGAAGCCCCAGCATTTT. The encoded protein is CASSVDRGRKPQHF.

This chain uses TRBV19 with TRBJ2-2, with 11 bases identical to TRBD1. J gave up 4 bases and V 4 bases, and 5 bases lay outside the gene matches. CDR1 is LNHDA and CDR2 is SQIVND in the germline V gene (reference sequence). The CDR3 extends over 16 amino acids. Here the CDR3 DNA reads TGTGCCAGTAGTACGGACAGGGGGCTTGGCACCGGGGAGCTGTTTTTT. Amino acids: CASSTDRGLGTGELFF.

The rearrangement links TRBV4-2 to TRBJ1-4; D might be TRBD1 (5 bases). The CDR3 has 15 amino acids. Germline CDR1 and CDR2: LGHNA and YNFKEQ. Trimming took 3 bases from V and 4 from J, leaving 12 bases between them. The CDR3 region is CASSQIDSNNEKLFF. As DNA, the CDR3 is TGTGCCAGCAGCCAGATAGACAGCAATAATGAAAAACTGTTTTTT.

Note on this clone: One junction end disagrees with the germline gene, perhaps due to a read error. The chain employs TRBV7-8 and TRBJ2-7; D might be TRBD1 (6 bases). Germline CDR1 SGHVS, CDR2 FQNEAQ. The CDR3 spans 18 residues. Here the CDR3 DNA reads TGTGCCAGCAGCTCACACCGGTTTATTGCCGGACAGAAATACGAGCGGTACTTC. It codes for CASSSHRFIAGQKYERYF. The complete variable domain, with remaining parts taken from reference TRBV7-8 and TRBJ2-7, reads GAGVSQSPRYKVAKRGQDVALRCDPISGHVSLFWYQQALGQGPEFLTYFQNEAQLDKSGLPSDRFFAERPEGSVSTLKIQRTQQEDSAVYLCASSSHRFIAGQKYERYFGPGTRLTVT.